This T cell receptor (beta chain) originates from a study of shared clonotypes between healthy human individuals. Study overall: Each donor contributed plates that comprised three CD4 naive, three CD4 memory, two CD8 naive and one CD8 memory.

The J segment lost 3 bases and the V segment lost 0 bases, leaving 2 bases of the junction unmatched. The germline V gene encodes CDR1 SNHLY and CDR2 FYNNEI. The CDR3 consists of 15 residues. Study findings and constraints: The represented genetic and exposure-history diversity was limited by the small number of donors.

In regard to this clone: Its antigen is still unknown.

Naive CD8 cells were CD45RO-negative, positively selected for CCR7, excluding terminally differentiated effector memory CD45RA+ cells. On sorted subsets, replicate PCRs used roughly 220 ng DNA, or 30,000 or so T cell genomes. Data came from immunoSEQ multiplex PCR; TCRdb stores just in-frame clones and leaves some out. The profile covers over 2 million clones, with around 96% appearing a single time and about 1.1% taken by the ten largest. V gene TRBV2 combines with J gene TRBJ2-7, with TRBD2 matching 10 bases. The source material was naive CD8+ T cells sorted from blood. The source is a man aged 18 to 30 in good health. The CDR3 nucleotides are TGTGCCAGCAGTGAAGCGCTAGCGGGAGACTACGAGCAGTACTTC. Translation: CASSEALAGDYEQYF.